This TCR beta chain was captured in a study of T cell responses to AZD1222 COVID-19 vaccine. The method was immunoSEQ multiplex PCR; TCRdb's version includes in-frame clones alone and lacks a portion of them. Among about 67,000 clones listed, 80% to 90% were seen once. Germline V gene sequence: CDR1 MNHEY, CDR2 SVGAGI. This CDR3 contains 10 residues. V lost 11 bases and J 6 bases, leaving 7 bases between the germline ends. This receptor was identified in an adult in good health. The input for sequencing was peripheral blood, taken on day 0 of AZD1222 vaccination. The chain links TRBV6-5 to TRBJ2-2, with D unresolved. The CDR3 loop is CAAWAGELFF. The CDR3, as DNA: TGTGCCGCGTGGGCCGGGGAGCTGTTTTTT.